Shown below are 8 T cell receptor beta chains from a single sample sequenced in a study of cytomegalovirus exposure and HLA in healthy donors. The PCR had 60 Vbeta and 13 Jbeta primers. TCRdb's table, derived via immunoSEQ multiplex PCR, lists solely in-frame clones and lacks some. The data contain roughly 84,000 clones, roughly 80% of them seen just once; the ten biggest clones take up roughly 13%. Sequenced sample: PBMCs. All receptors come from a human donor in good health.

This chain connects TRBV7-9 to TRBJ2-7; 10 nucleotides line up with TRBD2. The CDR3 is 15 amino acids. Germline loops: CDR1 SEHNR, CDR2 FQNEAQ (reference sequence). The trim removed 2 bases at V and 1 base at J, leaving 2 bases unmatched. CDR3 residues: CASSLLTSGSYEQYF. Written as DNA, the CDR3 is TGTGCCAGCAGCTTACTGACTAGCGGGTCCTACGAGCAGTACTTC.

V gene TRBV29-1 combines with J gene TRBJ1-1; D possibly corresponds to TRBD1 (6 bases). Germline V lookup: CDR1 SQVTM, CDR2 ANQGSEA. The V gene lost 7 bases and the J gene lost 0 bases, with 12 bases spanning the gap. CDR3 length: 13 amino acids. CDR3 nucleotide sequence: TGCAGCGCCGGACAGCTCCTGAACACTGAAGCTTTCTTT. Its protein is CSAGQLLNTEAFF.

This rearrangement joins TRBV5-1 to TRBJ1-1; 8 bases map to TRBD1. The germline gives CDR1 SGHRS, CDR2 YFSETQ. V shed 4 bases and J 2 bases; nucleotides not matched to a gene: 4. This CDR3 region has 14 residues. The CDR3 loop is CASSNDRGNTEAFF. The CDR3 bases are TGCGCCAGCAGCAACGACAGGGGCAACACTGAAGCTTTCTTT.

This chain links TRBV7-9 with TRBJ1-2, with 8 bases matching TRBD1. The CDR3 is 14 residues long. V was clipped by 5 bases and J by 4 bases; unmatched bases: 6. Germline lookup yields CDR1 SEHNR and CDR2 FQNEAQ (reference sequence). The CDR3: CASSLGQGFYGYTF. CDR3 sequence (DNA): TGTGCCAGCAGCCTCGGACAGGGCTTCTATGGCTACACCTTC.

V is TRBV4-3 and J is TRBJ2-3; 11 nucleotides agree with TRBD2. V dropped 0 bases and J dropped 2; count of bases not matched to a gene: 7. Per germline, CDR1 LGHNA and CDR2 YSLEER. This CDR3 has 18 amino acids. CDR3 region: CASSQEGSSGGITDTQYF. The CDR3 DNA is TGCGCCAGCAGCCAAGAAGGATCTAGCGGGGGGATCACAGATACGCAGTATTTT.

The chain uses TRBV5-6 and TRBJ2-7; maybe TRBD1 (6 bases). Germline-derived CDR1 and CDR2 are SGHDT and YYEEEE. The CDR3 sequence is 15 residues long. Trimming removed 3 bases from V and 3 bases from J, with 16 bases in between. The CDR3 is CASSYLGATFYEQYF. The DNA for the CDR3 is TGTGCCAGCAGCTACCTGGGGGCCACGTTCTACGAGCAGTACTTC. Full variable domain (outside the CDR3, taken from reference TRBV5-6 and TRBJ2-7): DAGVTQSPTHLIKTRGQQVTLRCSPKSGHDTVSWYQQALGQGPQFIFQYYEEEERQRGNFPDRFSGHQFPNYSSELNVNALLLGDSALYLCASSYLGATFYEQYFGPGTRLTVT.

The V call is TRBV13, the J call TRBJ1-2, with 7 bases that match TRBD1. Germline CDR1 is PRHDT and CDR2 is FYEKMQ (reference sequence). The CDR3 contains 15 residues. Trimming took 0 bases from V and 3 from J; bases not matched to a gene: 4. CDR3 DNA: TGTGCCAGCAGCTTAGGCCAACAGGGGTACTATGGCTACACCTTC. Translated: CASSLGQQGYYGYTF.

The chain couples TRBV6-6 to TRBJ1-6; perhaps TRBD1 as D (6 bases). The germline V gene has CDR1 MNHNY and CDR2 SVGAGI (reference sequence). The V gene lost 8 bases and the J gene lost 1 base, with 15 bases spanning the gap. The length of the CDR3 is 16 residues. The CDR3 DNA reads TGTGCCAGCGACGAACCGACAGGTTCCTATAATTCACCCCTCCACTTT. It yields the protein CASDEPTGSYNSPLHF.